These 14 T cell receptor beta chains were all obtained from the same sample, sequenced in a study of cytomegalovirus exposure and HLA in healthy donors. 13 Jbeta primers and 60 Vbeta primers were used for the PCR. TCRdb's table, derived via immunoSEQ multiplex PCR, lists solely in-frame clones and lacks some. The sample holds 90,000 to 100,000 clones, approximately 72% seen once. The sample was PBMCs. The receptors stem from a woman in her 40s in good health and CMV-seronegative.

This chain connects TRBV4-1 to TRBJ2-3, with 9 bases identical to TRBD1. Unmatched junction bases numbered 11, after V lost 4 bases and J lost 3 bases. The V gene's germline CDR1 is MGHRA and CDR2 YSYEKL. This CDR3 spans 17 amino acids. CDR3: CASSRLDRGEVTDTQYF. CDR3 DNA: TGCGCCAGCAGCCGCTTGGACAGGGGTGAGGTAACAGATACGCAGTATTTT.

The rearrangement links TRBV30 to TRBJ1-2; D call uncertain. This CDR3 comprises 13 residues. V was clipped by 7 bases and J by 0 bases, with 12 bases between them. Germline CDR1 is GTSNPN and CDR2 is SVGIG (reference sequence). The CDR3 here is CAFRTFTNYGYTF. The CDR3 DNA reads TGTGCCTTCAGGACTTTCACTAACTATGGCTACACCTTC.

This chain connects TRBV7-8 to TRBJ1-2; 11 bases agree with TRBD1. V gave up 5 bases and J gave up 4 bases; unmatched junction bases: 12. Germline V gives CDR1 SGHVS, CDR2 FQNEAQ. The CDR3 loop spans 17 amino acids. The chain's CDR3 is CASSNRTGGVFSYGYTF. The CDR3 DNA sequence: TGTGCCAGCAGCAATCGGACAGGGGGCGTATTTTCCTATGGCTACACCTTC.

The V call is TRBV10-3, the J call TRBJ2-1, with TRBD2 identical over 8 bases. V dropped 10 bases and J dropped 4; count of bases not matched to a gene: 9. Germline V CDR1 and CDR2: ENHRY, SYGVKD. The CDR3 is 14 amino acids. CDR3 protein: CATKGVAGYNEQFF. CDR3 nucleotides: TGTGCCACCAAGGGGGTAGCGGGGTACAATGAGCAGTTCTTC.

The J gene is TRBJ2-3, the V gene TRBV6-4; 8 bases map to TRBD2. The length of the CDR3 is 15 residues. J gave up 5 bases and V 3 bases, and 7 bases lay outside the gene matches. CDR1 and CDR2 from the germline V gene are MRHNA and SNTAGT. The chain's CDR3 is CASSEEVAGIDTQYF. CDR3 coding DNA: TGTGCCAGCAGTGAAGAGGTAGCGGGAATAGATACGCAGTATTTT.

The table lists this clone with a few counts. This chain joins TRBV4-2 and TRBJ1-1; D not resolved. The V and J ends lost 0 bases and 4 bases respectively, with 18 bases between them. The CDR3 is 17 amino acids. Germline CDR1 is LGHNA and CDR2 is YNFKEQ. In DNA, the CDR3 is TGTGCCAGCAGCCAAGATGCGGTTCGGCCAATGGGCACTGAAGCTTTCTTT. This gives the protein CASSQDAVRPMGTEAFF.

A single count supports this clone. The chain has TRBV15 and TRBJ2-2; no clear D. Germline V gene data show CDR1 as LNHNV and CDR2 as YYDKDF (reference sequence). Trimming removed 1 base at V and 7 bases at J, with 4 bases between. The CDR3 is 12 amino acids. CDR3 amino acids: CATSRVSGELFF. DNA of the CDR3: TGTGCCACCAGCAGAGTCAGCGGGGAGCTGTTTTTT.

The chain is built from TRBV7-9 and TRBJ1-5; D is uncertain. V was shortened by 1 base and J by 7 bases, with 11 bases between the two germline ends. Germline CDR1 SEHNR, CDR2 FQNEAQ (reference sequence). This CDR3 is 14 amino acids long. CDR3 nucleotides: TGTGCCAGCAGCTTAGTTGGCAGCGGGCAGCCCCAGCATTTT. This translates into CASSLVGSGQPQHF.

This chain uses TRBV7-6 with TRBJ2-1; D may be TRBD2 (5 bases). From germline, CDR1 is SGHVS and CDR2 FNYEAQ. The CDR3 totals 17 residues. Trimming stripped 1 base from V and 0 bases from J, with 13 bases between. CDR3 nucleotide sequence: TGTGCCAGCAGCTTAGAACGGACGGGGAGCTCCTACAATGAGCAGTTCTTC. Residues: CASSLERTGSSYNEQFF.

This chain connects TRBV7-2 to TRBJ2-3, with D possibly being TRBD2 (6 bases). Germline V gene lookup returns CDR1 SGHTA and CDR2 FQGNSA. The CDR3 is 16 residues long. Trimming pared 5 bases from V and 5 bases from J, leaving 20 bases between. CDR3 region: CASSAHLAGMKDTQYF. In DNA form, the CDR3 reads TGTGCCAGCAGCGCCCACCTGGCGGGAATGAAAGATACGCAGTATTTT.

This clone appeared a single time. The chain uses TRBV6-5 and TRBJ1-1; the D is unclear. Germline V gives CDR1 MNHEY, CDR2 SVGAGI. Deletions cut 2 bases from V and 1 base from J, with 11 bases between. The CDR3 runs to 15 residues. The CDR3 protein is CASSYGPLTNTEAFF. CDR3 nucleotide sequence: TGTGCCAGCAGTTACGGGCCACTTACGAACACTGAAGCTTTCTTT.

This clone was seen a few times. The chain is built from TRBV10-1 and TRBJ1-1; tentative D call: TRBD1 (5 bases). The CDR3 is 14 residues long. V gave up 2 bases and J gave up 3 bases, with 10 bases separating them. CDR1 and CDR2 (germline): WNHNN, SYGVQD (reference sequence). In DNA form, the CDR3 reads TGCGCCAGCAGTGAGCCAGGGCCTGACACTGAAGCTTTCTTT. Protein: CASSEPGPDTEAFF.

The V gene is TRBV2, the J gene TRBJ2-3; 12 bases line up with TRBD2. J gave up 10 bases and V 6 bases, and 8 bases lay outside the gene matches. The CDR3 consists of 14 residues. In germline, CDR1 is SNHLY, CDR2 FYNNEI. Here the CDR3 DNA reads TGTGCCAGCAGCCTAGCGGGAGGGCCTGGTCCGCAGTATTTT. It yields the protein CASSLAGGPGPQYF.

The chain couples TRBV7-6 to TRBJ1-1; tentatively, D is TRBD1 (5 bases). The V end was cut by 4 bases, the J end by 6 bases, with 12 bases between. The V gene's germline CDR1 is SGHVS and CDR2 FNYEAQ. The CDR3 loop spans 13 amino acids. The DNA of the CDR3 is TGTGCCAGCAGCTCAGGCTTGACAGCTGAAGCTTTCTTT. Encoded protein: CASSSGLTAEAFF.